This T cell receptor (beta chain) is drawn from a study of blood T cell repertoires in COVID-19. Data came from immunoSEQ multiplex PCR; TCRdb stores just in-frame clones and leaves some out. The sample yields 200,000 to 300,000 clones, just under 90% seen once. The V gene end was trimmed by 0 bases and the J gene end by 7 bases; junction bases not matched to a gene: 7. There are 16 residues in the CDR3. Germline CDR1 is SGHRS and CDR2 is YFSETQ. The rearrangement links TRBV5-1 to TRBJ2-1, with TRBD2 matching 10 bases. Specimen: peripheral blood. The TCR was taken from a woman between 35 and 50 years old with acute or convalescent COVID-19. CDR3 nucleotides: TGCGCCAGCAGCTTGGAAGCGGGGGGGTATAGGAATGAGCAGTTCTTC. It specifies CASSLEAGGYRNEQFF.